A single sample gave rise to the 29 T cell receptor beta chains below, sequenced in a study of blood T cell repertoires in COVID-19. Data came from immunoSEQ multiplex PCR; TCRdb stores just in-frame clones and leaves some out. Here the sample spans approximately 54,000 clones, 90% being singletons. The sequenced material came from peripheral blood. These receptors originate from a woman aged 40 to 50 with active COVID-19.

V usage is TRBV13 and J usage is TRBJ2-1; D is ambiguous. This CDR3 comprises 14 residues. The germline V gene encodes CDR1 PRHDT and CDR2 FYEKMQ (reference sequence). V dropped 1 base and J dropped 5 bases, with 9 bases sitting between them. This CDR3 is CASSLAGGNNEQFF. In DNA form, the CDR3 reads TGTGCCAGCAGCTTAGCCGGCGGAAACAATGAGCAGTTCTTC.

This sequence joins TRBV9 and TRBJ1-4; 8 nucleotides match TRBD1. V lost 1 base, J lost 5 bases, and 4 bases stayed unmatched. The length of the CDR3 is 15 residues. Germline V lookup: CDR1 SGDLS, CDR2 YYNGEE. For the CDR3, the DNA is TGTGCCAGCAGCGTACGACAGGGGATGAATGAAAAACTGTTTTTT. This encodes CASSVRQGMNEKLFF.

This sequence joins TRBV27 and TRBJ2-1, with 8 bases fitting TRBD1. Germline V gives CDR1 MNHEY, CDR2 SMNVEV (reference sequence). The V and J ends lost 0 bases and 2 bases, in that order; junction bases with no gene match: 6. The CDR3 sequence is 17 residues long. CDR3 DNA: TGTGCCAGCAGTTTATCATGGACAGGGAATCCCTACAATGAGCAGTTCTTC. This translates into CASSLSWTGNPYNEQFF.

The genes are TRBV30 and TRBJ1-2; 7 bases are shared with TRBD1. The CDR3 loop spans 13 amino acids. Unmatched junction bases numbered 3, after V lost 5 bases and J lost 0 bases. Germline-derived CDR1 and CDR2 are GTSNPN and SVGIG (reference sequence). The CDR3, as DNA: TGTGCCTGGTCGGGACAGACTAACTATGGCTACACCTTC. Amino acids: CAWSGQTNYGYTF.

CDR3 loop: CASSQASNSNQPQHF. In DNA form, the CDR3 reads TGTGCCAGCAGCCAAGCGAGTAATAGCAATCAGCCCCAGCATTTT. This chain links TRBV4-2 with TRBJ1-5; D is uncertain. The CDR3 has 15 residues. Germline V gene data show CDR1 as LGHNA and CDR2 as YNFKEQ. Trimming cost V 1 base and J 0 bases, with 7 bases left between them.

The chain carries TRBV14 and TRBJ2-5; the match to TRBD1 covers 7 bases. CDR1 and CDR2 (germline): SGHDN, FVKESK. Losses at the gene ends were 3 bases for V and 2 bases for J; bases not matched to a gene: 9. The CDR3 sequence is 16 residues long. The CDR3 loop reads CASSQATDRDQETQYF. CDR3 DNA sequence: TGTGCCAGCAGCCAGGCAACCGACAGGGATCAAGAGACCCAGTACTTC.

This chain uses TRBV11-3 with TRBJ2-7; 7 bases are shared with TRBD1. J was trimmed by 2 bases and V by 5 bases; bases with no gene match: 9. The CDR3 is 15 residues long. The germline V gene encodes CDR1 SGHNT and CDR2 YENEEA. As DNA, the CDR3 is TGTGCCAGCAGCCTCCAAGGGACAGCCGCCTACGAGCAGTACTTC. Its protein product is CASSLQGTAAYEQYF.

V and J are TRBV3-1 (or the pseudogene TRBV3-2) and TRBJ2-3; 9 bases are a match to TRBD2. Germline CDR1 reads LGHDT; CDR2 reads YNNKEL (reference sequence). This CDR3 spans 16 amino acids. With V trimmed by 4 bases and J by 0 bases, 5 bases remained unmatched. The CDR3: CASSRNSGGSTDTQYF. As DNA, the CDR3 is TGTGCCAGCAGCCGGAATAGCGGGGGAAGCACAGATACGCAGTATTTT.

The rearrangement uses TRBV11-3 and TRBJ2-1; maybe TRBD2 (6 bases). Deletions cut 5 bases from V and 0 bases from J, with 14 bases between. CDR1 and CDR2 from the germline V gene are SGHNT and YENEEA. CDR3 length: 16 residues. The CDR3 bases are TGTGCCAGCAGCCCCAATCGACTAGGCTCCTACAATGAGCAGTTCTTC. This sequence encodes CASSPNRLGSYNEQFF.

The chain couples TRBV10-2 to TRBJ1-1, with D tentatively TRBD1 (6 bases). The CDR3 sequence is 13 residues long. Germline V gene sequence: CDR1 WSHSY, CDR2 SAAADI. The V and J ends lost 8 bases and 2 bases respectively, with 12 bases between them. The CDR3 bases are TGCGCCAGCCAGGGGAGTAAAAACACTGAAGCTTTCTTT. It specifies CASQGSKNTEAFF.

The genes are TRBV10-2 and TRBJ1-2; a possible D gene is TRBD1 (6 bases). V was shortened by 4 bases and J by 4 bases, with 10 bases between the two germline ends. Germline CDR1 is WSHSY and CDR2 is SAAADI. The CDR3 totals 13 residues. The DNA of the CDR3 is TGCGCCAGCAGTGGCAGGGGCGGCTATGGCTACACCTTC. This codes for CASSGRGGYGYTF.

The chain employs TRBV19 and TRBJ1-3; 7 bases agree with TRBD1. The CDR3 runs 19 residues. The V gene end was trimmed by 5 bases and the J gene end by 0 bases; junction bases not matched to a gene: 16. In germline, CDR1 is LNHDA, CDR2 SQIVND (reference sequence). The DNA of the CDR3 is TGTGCCAGTAGTCCGGCCGGGACAGAGAGGTTAAGCTCTGGAAACACCATATATTTT. Encoded protein: CASSPAGTERLSSGNTIYF.

V gene TRBV19 combines with J gene TRBJ1-1, with 8 nucleotides matching TRBD1. CDR1 is LNHDA and CDR2 is SQIVND in the germline V gene (reference sequence). V was pared by 3 bases and J by 7 bases, with 16 bases of the junction left unmatched. The CDR3 runs to 17 residues. The CDR3 protein is CASSIYMARNRGDEAFF. CDR3 bases: TGTGCCAGTAGTATTTACATGGCGAGAAACAGGGGGGATGAAGCTTTCTTT.

The chain carries TRBV7-2 and TRBJ2-1, with 9 bases that match TRBD2. Germline V CDR1 and CDR2: SGHTA, FQGNSA. The V gene end was trimmed by 1 base and the J gene end by 5 bases; junction bases not matched to a gene: 3. This CDR3 has 15 residues. CDR3 nucleotides: TGTGCCAGCAGCTTAGTAGCTAGCGGGGACAATGAGCAGTTCTTC. Residues: CASSLVASGDNEQFF.

The gene calls are TRBV10-3 and TRBJ2-2; maybe TRBD2 (6 bases). CDR3 size: 14 residues. V lost 7 bases to trimming and J lost 1 base, with 10 bases between them. Germline V lookup: CDR1 ENHRY, CDR2 SYGVKD. CDR3 in DNA: TGTGCCATCAAACCAGCGGGGAACACCGGGGAGCTGTTTTTT. Protein sequence: CAIKPAGNTGELFF.

The genes are TRBV11-3 and TRBJ2-7; TRBD2 matches 9 bases. V gave up 5 bases and J gave up 2 bases; unmatched junction bases: 7. Germline V lookup: CDR1 SGHNT, CDR2 YENEEA. CDR3 length: 15 amino acids. The CDR3 nucleotides are TGTGCCAGCAGCACACCGCAGCGGGGGGCCTACGAGCAGTACTTC. Translation gives CASSTPQRGAYEQYF.

The V and J genes are TRBV2 and TRBJ2-3, with D perhaps TRBD2 (6 bases). V was cut by 9 bases and J by 1 base, with 11 bases left in between. Germline V gene data show CDR1 as SNHLY and CDR2 as FYNNEI. The CDR3 has 13 residues. The DNA of the CDR3 is TGTGCCAGTCTGGGCGGGGGCACAGATACGCAGTATTTT. It is translated as CASLGGGTDTQYF. The variable domain in full, with the rest retrieved from reference TRBV2 and TRBJ2-3, is EPEVTQTPSHQVTQMGQEVILRCVPISNHLYFYWYRQILGQKVEFLVSFYNNEISEKSEIFDDQFSVERPDGSNFTLKIRSTKLEDSAMYFCASLGGGTDTQYFGPGTRLTVL.

Written as DNA, the CDR3 is TGTGCCAGCAGCTGGACCTGGGACAGGGAAGACACCGGGGAGCTGTTTTTT. Translated: CASSWTWDREDTGELFF. The V and J genes are TRBV5-8 and TRBJ2-2; 9 bases agree with TRBD1. CDR1 is SGHTS and CDR2 is YDEGEE in the germline V gene. The CDR3 is made up of 17 amino acids. Trimming took 3 bases from V and 3 from J; bases not matched to a gene: 9.

The chain is built from TRBV2 and TRBJ2-6; tentatively, D is TRBD2 (5 bases). Germline V gene sequence: CDR1 SNHLY, CDR2 FYNNEI. CDR3 length equals 14 residues. Trimming stripped 6 bases from V and 4 bases from J, with 10 bases between. The DNA for the CDR3 is TGTGCCAGCAGGCCGGGGTTAGGGGCCAACGTCCTGACTTTC. Amino acid sequence: CASRPGLGANVLTF.

The chain employs TRBV5-4 and TRBJ2-1; 12 positions agree with TRBD2. V trimming: 3 bases; J trimming: 8 bases; junction bases outside the gene matches: 6. In germline, CDR1 is SGHNT, CDR2 YYREEE (reference sequence). There are 15 residues in the CDR3. In DNA form, the CDR3 reads TGTGCCAGCAGCTCGCTAGCGGGGGGGTTCGATGAGCAGTTCTTC. Its translation is CASSSLAGGFDEQFF.

The chain uses TRBV15 and TRBJ2-7, with TRBD2 matching 9 bases. The germline V gene has CDR1 LNHNV and CDR2 YYDKDF (reference sequence). With V trimmed by 6 bases and J by 4 bases, 13 bases remained unmatched. This CDR3 has 16 amino acids. The CDR3 sequence: CATSPRPAGGPYEQYF. The CDR3 bases are TGTGCCACCAGTCCTAGACCGGCGGGGGGGCCTTACGAGCAGTACTTC.

The rearrangement uses TRBV4-1 and TRBJ2-6; 9 bases are a match to TRBD2. This CDR3 has 20 residues. With V trimmed by 1 base and J by 0 bases, 10 bases remained unmatched. Looked up from germline, CDR1 is MGHRA and CDR2 is YSYEKL. In nucleotides, the CDR3 is TGCGCCAGCAGCCAAGCCCCACCTAGCGGGGTTCCCTCTGGGGCCAACGTCCTGACTTTC. It specifies CASSQAPPSGVPSGANVLTF.

This clone was picked up one time. The rearrangement uses TRBV6-6 and TRBJ1-2; the match to TRBD1 covers 8 bases. Looked up from germline, CDR1 is MNHNY and CDR2 is SVGAGI (reference sequence). CDR3 length equals 14 residues. With 4 bases clipped from V and 4 bases from J, the junction kept 5 bases outside the gene matches. The CDR3 loop reads CASSSIGQGYGYTF. The CDR3 DNA sequence: TGTGCCAGCAGTTCCATAGGACAGGGCTATGGCTACACCTTC.

The V gene is TRBV29-1, the J gene TRBJ1-2, with D perhaps matching TRBD1 (6 bases). Trimming shortened V by 6 bases and J by 1 base, and 15 bases separated the two germline ends. Germline values: CDR1 SQVTM, CDR2 ANQGSEA. This CDR3 region has 14 residues. CDR3: CSVQAGVGNYGYTF. The CDR3 DNA reads TGCAGCGTCCAAGCAGGGGTGGGTAACTATGGCTACACCTTC.

This rearrangement joins TRBV6-5 to TRBJ1-5; possible D gene TRBD1, 5 bases. Trimming cost V 5 bases and J 2 bases, with 13 bases left between them. The germline CDR1 and CDR2 sequences are MNHEY and SVGAGI. The CDR3 runs 15 residues. DNA of the CDR3: TGTGCCAGCAGTCCGGACATAAGAGGCAATCAGCCCCAGCATTTT. Encoded protein: CASSPDIRGNQPQHF.

The rearrangement joins TRBV5-5 to TRBJ1-2; D unclear. The V end lost 4 bases, the J end lost 4 bases, and 17 bases lay between the germline ends. The CDR3 totals 15 residues. Per germline, CDR1 SGHKS and CDR2 YYEKEE (reference sequence). CDR3 bases: TGTGCCAGCAGCCAGACCCCCGCAGGTACCTATGGCTACACCTTC. It is translated as CASSQTPAGTYGYTF.

Remarks on this clone: Other DNA sequences in the sample encode the same CDR3. The chain uses TRBV20-1 and TRBJ2-3; 9 bases line up with TRBD2. The CDR3 has 14 amino acids. Per the germline V gene, CDR1 is DFQATT and CDR2 is SNEGSKA (reference sequence). Germline trimming cut 3 bases from V and 3 bases from J; bases unmatched to any gene: 4. The CDR3 loop reads CSASLAGVTDTQYF. As DNA, the CDR3 is TGCAGTGCTAGTTTAGCGGGGGTAACAGATACGCAGTATTTT.

The CDR3 loop is CASSLSDTQYF. In nucleotides, the CDR3 is TGTGCCAGCAGCCTTTCCGATACGCAGTATTTT. V gene TRBV25-1 combines with J gene TRBJ2-3; no definite D call. Germline assignment: CDR1 MGHDK and CDR2 SYGVNS. The V end lost 6 bases, the J end lost 6 bases, and 7 bases lay between the germline ends. The CDR3 is made up of 11 amino acids.

V is TRBV19 and J is TRBJ2-3; 15 bases line up with TRBD2. Germline V gives CDR1 LNHDA, CDR2 SQIVND (reference sequence). Trimming at V came to 5 bases and at J to 6 bases, leaving 9 bases not matched to a gene. The length of the CDR3 is 17 residues. As DNA, the CDR3 is TGTGCCAGTAGTCTGGGACTAGCGGGGGGTTATATGGATACGCAGTATTTT. Translation: CASSLGLAGGYMDTQYF.